This passage covers 29 T cell receptor beta chains from one sample sequenced in a study of cytomegalovirus exposure and HLA in healthy donors. 60 Vbeta and 13 Jbeta primers were used in PCR. Produced via immunoSEQ multiplex PCR; TCRdb's table is partial and in-frame only. The sample yields about 160,000 clones, roughly 80% seen once. Sequences were obtained from PBMCs. Source of these receptors: a woman aged 40 to 50 in good health and CMV-seronegative.

The J gene is TRBJ2-6, the V gene TRBV5-4; possibly TRBD1 for D (5 bases). The CDR3 spans 15 residues. CDR1 is SGHNT and CDR2 is YYREEE in the germline V gene (reference sequence). V lost 4 bases, J lost 3 bases, and 11 bases lay in between. The CDR3 region has the DNA TGTGCCAGCAGCGTTCAGGGTGATGGGGCCAACGTCCTGACTTTC. It specifies CASSVQGDGANVLTF.

The V call is TRBV6-6, the J call TRBJ1-5; D is ambiguous. The CDR3 sequence is 13 residues long. The germline gives CDR1 MNHNY, CDR2 SVGAGI (reference sequence). V was clipped by 0 bases and J by 4 bases, with 4 bases between them. The CDR3 here is CASSYSSNQPQHF. The CDR3 DNA reads as TGTGCCAGCAGTTACTCCTCTAATCAGCCCCAGCATTTT.

The rearrangement joins TRBV27 to TRBJ2-5; 13 nucleotides line up with TRBD2. CDR1 MNHEY and CDR2 SMNVEV come from the germline V gene (reference sequence). V was pared by 0 bases and J by 2 bases, with 6 bases of the junction left unmatched. CDR3 length: 18 residues. CDR3 protein: CASSLSPSGLAGQETQYF. The CDR3 nucleotides read TGTGCCAGCAGTTTATCCCCATCGGGACTAGCGGGGCAAGAGACCCAGTACTTC.

CDR3 DNA: TGTGCCACCAGCAGAGATCGAGGAAGCGGGGGGACTGGGGAGCAGTACTTC. Translation: CATSRDRGSGGTGEQYF. V gene TRBV15 combines with J gene TRBJ2-7, with 9 bases aligning to TRBD2. Losses at the gene ends were 0 bases for V and 7 bases for J; bases not matched to a gene: 13. The germline V gene encodes CDR1 LNHNV and CDR2 YYDKDF (reference sequence). The CDR3 runs to 17 residues. The whole variable domain, filled in from reference TRBV15 and TRBJ2-7, reads DAMVIQNPRYQVTQFGKPVTLSCSQTLNHNVMYWYQQKSSQAPKLLFHYYDKDFNNEADTPDNFQSRRPNTSFCFLDIRSPGLGDTAMYLCATSRDRGSGGTGEQYFGPGTRLTVT.

The gene calls are TRBV9 and TRBJ2-3, with D unclear. Germline-derived CDR1 and CDR2 are SGDLS and YYNGEE. V was shortened by 4 bases and J by 6 bases, with 21 bases between the two germline ends. The CDR3 has 16 amino acids. This chain's CDR3 is CASSLDNKEIMDTQYF. The CDR3 DNA reads as TGTGCCAGCAGCCTCGATAACAAGGAGATAATGGATACGCAGTATTTT.

The rearrangement links TRBV4-2 to TRBJ2-2; D remains unclear. Deletions cut 0 bases from V and 0 bases from J, with 5 bases between. Germline loops: CDR1 LGHNA, CDR2 YNFKEQ. The CDR3 has 15 amino acids. CDR3 protein: CASSQDPSNTGELFF. CDR3 coding DNA: TGTGCCAGCAGCCAAGACCCGTCGAACACCGGGGAGCTGTTTTTT.

The chain recombines TRBV4-1 with TRBJ2-2; 9 bases are a match to TRBD1. Trimming removed 6 bases from V and 5 bases from J; junction bases left unmatched: 13. The CDR3 consists of 17 residues. Germline lookup yields CDR1 MGHRA and CDR2 YSYEKL. CDR3 nucleotides: TGCGCCAGCAGGGGGACAGGGCGCCCCCAAGCAACCGGGGAGCTGTTTTTT. Amino acid sequence: CASRGTGRPQATGELFF.

In DNA form, the CDR3 reads TGTGCCAGCAGTCCCGGACAGGGTGACTATGGCTACACCTTC. Translated: CASSPGQGDYGYTF. The chain couples TRBV2 to TRBJ1-2, with 8 bases matching TRBD1. V lost 5 bases to trimming and J lost 3 bases; unmatched junction nucleotides: 5. The length of the CDR3 is 14 residues. CDR1 and CDR2 (germline): SNHLY, FYNNEI.

The gene calls are TRBV7-2 and TRBJ2-5; 7 nucleotides match TRBD1. This CDR3 is built from 14 residues. The ends lost 2 bases at V and 5 bases at J; junction bases unmatched: 5. Germline lookup yields CDR1 SGHTA and CDR2 FQGNSA. This CDR3 is CASSLRQGRETQYF. Here the CDR3 DNA reads TGTGCCAGCAGCTTAAGACAGGGTCGGGAGACCCAGTACTTC.

The V gene is TRBV27, the J gene TRBJ2-3, with D hard to call. The CDR3 covers 13 residues. V was cut by 3 bases and J by 2 bases, with 6 bases left in between. Germline lookup yields CDR1 MNHEY and CDR2 SMNVEV (reference sequence). CDR3 sequence (DNA): TGTGCCAGCAGTTTCGAGTTCACAGATACGCAGTATTTT. Amino acids: CASSFEFTDTQYF.

V usage is TRBV2 and J usage is TRBJ2-7; tentative D call: TRBD1 (5 bases). The ends were cut back, 3 bases at V and 2 bases at J, with 20 bases in the middle. Per the germline V gene, CDR1 is SNHLY and CDR2 is FYNNEI. CDR3 length equals 17 residues. CDR3 loop: CASSEGPGDLPTYEQYF. CDR3 DNA sequence: TGTGCCAGCAGTGAGGGGCCCGGAGATTTACCAACCTACGAGCAGTACTTC.

This clone showed up just a few times. This chain connects TRBV19 to TRBJ1-1; D is undetermined. The CDR3 runs 13 residues. Trimming took 5 bases from V and 0 from J, leaving 7 bases between them. CDR1 and CDR2 (germline): LNHDA, SQIVND (reference sequence). CDR3 nucleotide sequence: TGTGCCAGTAGTCCAGTCATGAACACTGAAGCTTTCTTT. It specifies CASSPVMNTEAFF.

This clone has a single count. The chain has TRBV6-1 and TRBJ2-3; tentative D call: TRBD2 (7 bases). This CDR3 has 15 amino acids. CDR1 and CDR2 from the germline V gene are MNHNS and SASEGT. Trimming left V 5 bases short and J 3 bases short, with 15 bases between. The CDR3 protein is CASSLNGGPTDTQYF. Written as DNA, the CDR3 is TGTGCCAGCAGTTTAAACGGGGGGCCAACAGATACGCAGTATTTT.

The chain's CDR3 is CASSLGGRTNSPLHF. The DNA of the CDR3 is TGTGCCAGCAGCTTAGGTGGCCGCACCAATTCACCCCTCCACTTT. The chain joins TRBV13 to TRBJ1-6, with D hard to call. The CDR3 spans 15 residues. The germline V gene encodes CDR1 PRHDT and CDR2 FYEKMQ (reference sequence). V shed 0 bases and J shed 7 bases, with 10 bases lying between them.

The chain combines TRBV10-1 with TRBJ2-7, with TRBD1 as a possible D gene (6 bases). Germline values: CDR1 WNHNN, CDR2 SYGVQD (reference sequence). This CDR3 is built from 12 residues. V was shortened by 6 bases and J by 3 bases, with 9 bases between the two germline ends. For the CDR3, the DNA is TGCGCCAGCAGCACAGGGAACTACGAGCAGTACTTC. Translation: CASSTGNYEQYF.

The chain is built from TRBV7-8 and TRBJ1-5; possibly TRBD1 for D (5 bases). Trimming left V 2 bases short and J 0 bases short, with 8 bases between. Per germline, CDR1 SGHVS and CDR2 FQNEAQ. There are 15 residues in the CDR3. The CDR3 sequence is CASSLRGYSNQPQHF. The CDR3 region has the DNA TGTGCCAGCAGCTTAAGGGGTTATAGCAATCAGCCCCAGCATTTT.

This chain links TRBV9 with TRBJ2-7, with a tentative D call TRBD2 (5 bases). The germline V and J ends were trimmed by 0 bases and 0 bases, with 13 bases remaining between them. There are 16 residues in the CDR3. Germline V lookup: CDR1 SGDLS, CDR2 YYNGEE. The DNA of the CDR3 is TGTGCCAGCAGCGTAGGGACTCCAGGCAACTCCTACGAGCAGTACTTC. Translation gives CASSVGTPGNSYEQYF.

The genes are TRBV6-1 and TRBJ1-4; TRBD1 matches at 7 bases. Germline CDR1 and CDR2: MNHNS and SASEGT. This CDR3 has 15 residues. Trimming took 4 bases from V and 7 from J; bases not matched to a gene: 9. The CDR3 region has the DNA TGTGCCAGCAGTGCAGGACAGGCTTATAGTGAAAAACTGTTTTTT. Residues: CASSAGQAYSEKLFF.

There are a few counts of this clone. This chain links TRBV19 with TRBJ1-1; D possibly corresponds to TRBD1 (6 bases). This CDR3 region has 12 residues. Germline CDR1 LNHDA, CDR2 SQIVND (reference sequence). Trimming pared 3 bases from V and 7 bases from J, leaving 9 bases between. The CDR3 sequence: CASSMVQGEAFF. DNA of the CDR3: TGTGCCAGTAGTATGGTACAGGGTGAAGCTTTCTTT.

The chain joins TRBV2 to TRBJ1-4; perhaps TRBD1 as D (6 bases). Trimming took 10 bases from V and 5 from J, leaving 14 bases between them. The CDR3 has 13 residues. Per the germline V gene, CDR1 is SNHLY and CDR2 is FYNNEI. Here the CDR3 reads CATLTGPNEKLFF. CDR3 DNA: TGTGCCACCTTGACAGGACCAAATGAAAAACTGTTTTTT.

V is TRBV5-1 and J is TRBJ2-6; D unresolved. This CDR3 contains 16 residues. Germline V CDR1 and CDR2: SGHRS, YFSETQ. V lost 0 bases to trimming and J lost 1 base, with 8 bases between them. CDR3 nucleotide sequence: TGCGCCAGCAGCTTGGGTGAGGTTTCTGGGGCCAACGTCCTGACTTTC. It translates to CASSLGEVSGANVLTF.

J is TRBJ1-1 and V is TRBV18, with D perhaps matching TRBD1 (6 bases). The length of the CDR3 is 14 residues. Germline CDR1 is KGHSH and CDR2 is LQKENI. V lost 5 bases and J 1 base, leaving 11 bases between the germline ends. The CDR3 DNA sequence: TGTGCCAGCTCAGCCGACAGGACGAACACTGAAGCTTTCTTT. It is translated as CASSADRTNTEAFF.

This clone has only one observation. This chain links TRBV2 with TRBJ2-7, with 7 bases aligning to TRBD1. Looked up from germline, CDR1 is SNHLY and CDR2 is FYNNEI. J lost 10 bases, V lost 7 bases, and 10 bases had no gene match. CDR3 length: 12 amino acids. Here the CDR3 reads CASTGGGQAQYF. CDR3 in DNA: TGTGCCAGCACCGGCGGTGGACAGGCACAGTACTTC. Together with reference TRBV2 and TRBJ2-7, the CDR3 gives the full variable domain: EPEVTQTPSHQVTQMGQEVILRCVPISNHLYFYWYRQILGQKVEFLVSFYNNEISEKSEIFDDQFSVERPDGSNFTLKIRSTKLEDSAMYFCASTGGGQAQYFGPGTRLTVT.

This clone was seen a few times. V is TRBV9 and J is TRBJ1-2; 8 bases agree with TRBD1. The CDR3 has 14 amino acids. Trimming removed 0 bases from V and 6 bases from J; junction bases left unmatched: 4. Germline-derived CDR1 and CDR2 are SGDLS and YYNGEE. This chain's CDR3 is CASSVGQGMDGYTF. Written as DNA, the CDR3 is TGTGCCAGCAGCGTAGGACAGGGGATGGATGGCTACACCTTC.

The chain recombines TRBV12-5 with TRBJ2-3; 9 bases are a match to TRBD2. The CDR3 extends over 17 amino acids. The germline CDR1 and CDR2 sequences are LGHNT and FRNRAP. The V gene end was trimmed by 1 base and the J gene end by 6 bases; junction bases not matched to a gene: 11. This CDR3 is CASGLAWASGVWDTQYF. CDR3 sequence (DNA): TGTGCTAGTGGTTTGGCATGGGCTAGCGGGGTTTGGGATACGCAGTATTTT.

This clone was seen just once. V gene TRBV7-9 combines with J gene TRBJ2-1; 8 bases line up with TRBD2. This CDR3 is built from 16 residues. The ends lost 5 bases at V and 5 bases at J; junction bases unmatched: 11. Per the germline V gene, CDR1 is SEHNR and CDR2 is FQNEAQ (reference sequence). The CDR3 nucleotides are TGTGCCAGCAGCCCGGGGGGGTTGGATAGGCACAATGAGCAGTTCTTC. It codes for CASSPGGLDRHNEQFF.

V usage is TRBV7-8 and J usage is TRBJ1-1; 7 positions agree with TRBD1. The CDR3 is 14 amino acids. Germline CDR1 reads SGHVS; CDR2 reads FQNEAQ. The ends lost 2 bases at V and 4 bases at J; junction bases unmatched: 4. This CDR3 is CASSLTQGVTEAFF. The CDR3 DNA reads as TGTGCCAGCAGCTTAACGCAGGGGGTCACTGAAGCTTTCTTT.

V and J are TRBV19 and TRBJ1-3; D not certain. Germline lookup yields CDR1 LNHDA and CDR2 SQIVND (reference sequence). The CDR3 covers 13 residues. V lost 9 bases and J lost 3, with 12 bases in between. The CDR3 DNA follows: TGTGCCAGCCTGAACAACCTTGGAAACACCATATATTTT. Its translation is CASLNNLGNTIYF. Looking up the rest from reference TRBV19 and TRBJ1-3 gives the full variable domain: DGGITQSPKYLFRKEGQNVTLSCEQNLNHDAMYWYRQDPGQGLRLIYYSQIVNDFQKGDIAEGYSVSREKKESFPLTVTSAQKNPTAFYLCASLNNLGNTIYFGEGSWLTVV.

The chain carries TRBV9 and TRBJ1-2; TRBD1 is a possible D gene (6 bases). With 4 bases removed from V and 0 bases from J, the gap between germline ends came to 19 bases. Germline-derived CDR1 and CDR2 are SGDLS and YYNGEE. CDR3 size: 17 residues. Written as DNA, the CDR3 is TGTGCCAGCAGCCATTCTTGGGGAGGGGGAGCTAACTATGGCTACACCTTC. Translation gives CASSHSWGGGANYGYTF.